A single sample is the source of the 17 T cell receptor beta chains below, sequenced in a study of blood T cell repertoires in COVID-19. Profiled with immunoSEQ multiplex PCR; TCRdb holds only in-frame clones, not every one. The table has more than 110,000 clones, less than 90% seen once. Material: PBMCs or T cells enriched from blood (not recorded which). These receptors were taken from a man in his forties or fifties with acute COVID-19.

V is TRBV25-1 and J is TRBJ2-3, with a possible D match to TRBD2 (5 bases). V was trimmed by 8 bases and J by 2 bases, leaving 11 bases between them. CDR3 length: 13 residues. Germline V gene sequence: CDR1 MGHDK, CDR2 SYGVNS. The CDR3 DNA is TGTGCCAGCCGGAGTAGCGTCACAGATACGCAGTATTTT. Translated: CASRSSVTDTQYF.

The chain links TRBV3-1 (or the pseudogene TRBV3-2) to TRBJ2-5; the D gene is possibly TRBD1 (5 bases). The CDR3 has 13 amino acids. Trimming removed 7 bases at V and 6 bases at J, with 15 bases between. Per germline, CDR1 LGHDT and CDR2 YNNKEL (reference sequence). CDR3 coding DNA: TGTGCCAGCACCTCCAATCTGGGGCAGACCCAGTACTTC. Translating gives CASTSNLGQTQYF.

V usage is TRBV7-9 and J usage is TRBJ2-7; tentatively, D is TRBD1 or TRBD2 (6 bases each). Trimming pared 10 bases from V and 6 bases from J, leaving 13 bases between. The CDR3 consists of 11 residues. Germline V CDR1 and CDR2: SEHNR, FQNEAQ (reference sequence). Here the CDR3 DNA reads TGTGCCACCAGACAGGAGGGCGAGCAGTACTTC. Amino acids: CATRQEGEQYF.

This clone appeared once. This CDR3 reads CASSDLGTGQGYTF. Here the CDR3 DNA reads TGTGCCAGCAGTGACCTCGGGACAGGGCAGGGCTACACCTTC. The chain uses TRBV28 and TRBJ1-2; TRBD1 matches 9 bases. Losses at the gene ends were 5 bases for V and 8 bases for J; bases not matched to a gene: 9. Germline lookup yields CDR1 MDHEN and CDR2 SYDVKM. The CDR3 consists of 14 residues.

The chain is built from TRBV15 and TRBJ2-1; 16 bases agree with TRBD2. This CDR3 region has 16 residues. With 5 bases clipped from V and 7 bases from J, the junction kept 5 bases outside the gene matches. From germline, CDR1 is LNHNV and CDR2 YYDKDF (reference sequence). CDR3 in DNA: TGTGCCACCAGCCCGGGACTAGCGGGAGGGTGGAATGAGCAGTTCTTC. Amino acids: CATSPGLAGGWNEQFF. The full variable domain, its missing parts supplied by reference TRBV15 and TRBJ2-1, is DAMVIQNPRYQVTQFGKPVTLSCSQTLNHNVMYWYQQKSSQAPKLLFHYYDKDFNNEADTPDNFQSRRPNTSFCFLDIRSPGLGDTAMYLCATSPGLAGGWNEQFFGPGTRLTVL.

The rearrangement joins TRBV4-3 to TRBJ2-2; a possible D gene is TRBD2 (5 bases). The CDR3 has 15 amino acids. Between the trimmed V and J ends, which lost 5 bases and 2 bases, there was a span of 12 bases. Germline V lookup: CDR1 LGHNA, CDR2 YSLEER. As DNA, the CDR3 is TGCGCCAGCAGCGTTCTGACGGGAAACACCGGGGAGCTGTTTTTT. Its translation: CASSVLTGNTGELFF.

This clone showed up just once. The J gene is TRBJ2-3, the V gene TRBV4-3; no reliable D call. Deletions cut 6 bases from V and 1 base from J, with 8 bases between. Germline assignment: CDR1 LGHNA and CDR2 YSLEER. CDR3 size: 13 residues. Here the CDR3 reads CASSSAGTDTQYF. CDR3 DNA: TGCGCCAGCAGTTCCGCAGGCACAGATACGCAGTATTTT.

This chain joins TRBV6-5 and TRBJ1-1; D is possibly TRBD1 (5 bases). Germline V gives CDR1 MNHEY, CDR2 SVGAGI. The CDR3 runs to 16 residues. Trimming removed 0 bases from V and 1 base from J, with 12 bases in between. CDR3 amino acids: CASSYSFRVTNTEAFF. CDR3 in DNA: TGTGCCAGCAGTTACTCTTTCAGGGTTACGAACACTGAAGCTTTCTTT.

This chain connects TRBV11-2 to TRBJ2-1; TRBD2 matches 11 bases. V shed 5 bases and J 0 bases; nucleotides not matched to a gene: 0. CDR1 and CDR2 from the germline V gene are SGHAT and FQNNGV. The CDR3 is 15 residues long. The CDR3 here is CASSTSGSSYNEQFF. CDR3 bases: TGTGCCAGCAGCACTAGCGGGAGCTCCTACAATGAGCAGTTCTTC.

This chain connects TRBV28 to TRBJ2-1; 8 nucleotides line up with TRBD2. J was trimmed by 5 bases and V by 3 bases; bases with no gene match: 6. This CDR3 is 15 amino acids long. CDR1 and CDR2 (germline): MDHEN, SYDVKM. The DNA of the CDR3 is TGTGCCAGCAGTTTGGAGCGGGGGCTCGACAATGAGCAGTTCTTC. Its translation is CASSLERGLDNEQFF.

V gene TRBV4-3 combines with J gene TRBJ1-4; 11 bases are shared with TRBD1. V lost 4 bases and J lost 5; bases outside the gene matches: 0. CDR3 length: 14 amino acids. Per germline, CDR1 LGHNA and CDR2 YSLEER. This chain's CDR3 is CASSRDRGNEKLFF. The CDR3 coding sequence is TGCGCCAGCAGCCGGGACAGGGGGAATGAAAAACTGTTTTTT.

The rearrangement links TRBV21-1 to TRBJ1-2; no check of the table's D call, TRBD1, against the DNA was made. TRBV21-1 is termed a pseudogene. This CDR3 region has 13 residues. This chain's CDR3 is CATPRGRGLGYTF. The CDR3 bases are TGTGCCACCCCCCGGGGAAGGGGGCTTGGCTACACCTTC.

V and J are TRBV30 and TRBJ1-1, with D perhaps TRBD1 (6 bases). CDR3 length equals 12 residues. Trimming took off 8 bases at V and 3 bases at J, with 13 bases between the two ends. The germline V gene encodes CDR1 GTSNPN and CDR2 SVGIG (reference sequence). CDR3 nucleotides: TGTGCCGCGAAGGGGGGGGACACTGAAGCTTTCTTT. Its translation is CAAKGGDTEAFF.

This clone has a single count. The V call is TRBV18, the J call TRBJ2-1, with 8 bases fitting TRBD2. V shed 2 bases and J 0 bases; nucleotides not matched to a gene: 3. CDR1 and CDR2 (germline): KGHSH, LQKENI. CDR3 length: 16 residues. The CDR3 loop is CASSPLAGNSYNEQFF. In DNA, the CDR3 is TGTGCCAGCTCACCATTAGCGGGAAACTCCTACAATGAGCAGTTCTTC. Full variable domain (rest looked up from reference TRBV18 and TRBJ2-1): NAGVMQNPRHLVRRRGQEARLRCSPMKGHSHVYWYRQLPEEGLKFMVYLQKENIIDESGMPKERFSAEFPKEGPSILRIQQVVRGDSAAYFCASSPLAGNSYNEQFFGPGTRLTVL.

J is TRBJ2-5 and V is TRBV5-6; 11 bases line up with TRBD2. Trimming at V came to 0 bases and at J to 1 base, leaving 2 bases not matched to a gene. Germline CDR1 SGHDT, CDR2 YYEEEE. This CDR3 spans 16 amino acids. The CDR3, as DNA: TGTGCCAGCAGCTTGGGAGGACTAGCGGGCCAAGAGACCCAGTACTTC. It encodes CASSLGGLAGQETQYF.

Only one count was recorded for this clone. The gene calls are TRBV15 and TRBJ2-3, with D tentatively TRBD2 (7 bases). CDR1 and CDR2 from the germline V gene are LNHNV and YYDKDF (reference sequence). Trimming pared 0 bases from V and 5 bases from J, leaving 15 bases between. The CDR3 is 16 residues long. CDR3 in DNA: TGTGCCACCAGCAGAGATTCGGGGGGCCTCTTAGATACGCAGTATTTT. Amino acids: CATSRDSGGLLDTQYF.

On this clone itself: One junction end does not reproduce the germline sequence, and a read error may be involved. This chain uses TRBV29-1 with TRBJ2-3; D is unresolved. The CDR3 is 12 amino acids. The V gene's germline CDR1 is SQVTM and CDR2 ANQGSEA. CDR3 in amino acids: CSVVRSTDTQYF. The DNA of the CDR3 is TGCAGCGTTGTGCGCAGCACAGATACACAGTATTTT.